This T cell receptor (beta chain) was documented in a study of blood T cells in healthy people across ages. A second PCR of about 7 to 12 cycles used a sample-barcoded 5' primer and a J-beta primer mix. Every single cDNA molecule received a tag from a template-switch adaptor with 12 random nucleotides. Via MiXCR, TCRdb re-called the 5' RACE reads, giving one row per CDR3 protein. The profile shows roughly 1.9 million distinct CDR3 sequences, approximately 40% of them singletons. Study findings and constraints: Age brought a roughly linear fall in TCR beta diversity measured per million T cells. It was found that TCR beta diversity correlated strongly with the percentage of naive T cells.

Germline CDR1 and CDR2: MNHNY and SVGAGI (reference sequence). This CDR3 is 14 amino acids long. Concerning this clonotype itself: Its antigen is undetermined. At one of its ends the junction is not consistent with the germline gene, which may arise from a read error.

The chain carries TRBV6-6 and TRBJ2-3, with no clear D. The TCR was taken from a human donor in good health. The sequenced material came from blood. The CDR3 reads CVSSSPPDTDTQYF. CDR3 in DNA: TGTGTCAGCAGTTCCCCCCCGGACACAGATACGCAGTATTTT.